The subject of this entry is one T cell receptor beta chain. Its specificity is unknown. This sample stems from a study of T cell repertoires in cytomegalovirus infection. Study context: CMV epitopes used comprised recently identified HLA-C-restricted ones and well-studied HLA-B-restricted ones. In public TCR beta signatures, there were indications of both CMV infection and matching HLA type.

V was shortened by 5 bases and J by 5 bases, with 12 bases between the two germline ends. The CDR3 runs to 14 residues. TCRdb processed the reads anew with MiXCR; each CDR3 protein has one entry. The table lists roughly 570,000 distinct CDR3 sequences, around two fifths of them singletons. Study outcomes and limitations: The study found HLA-C-restricted CMV-specific TCR beta clonotypes dominating the ex vivo response.

This TCR came from a human donor in good health (CMV status not recorded). Some clones in this sample may be carry-over from other donors' samples. Here the sequenced sample was cultured PBMCs, taken from culture after CMV antigen stimulation. The chain employs TRBV12-3 or TRBV12-4 and TRBJ2-2; perhaps D is TRBD1 or TRBD2 (5 bases each). The CDR3 region is CASSPGTLTGELFF. In nucleotides, the CDR3 is TGTGCCAGCAGTCCCGGGACCCTAACCGGGGAGCTGTTTTTT.